The 7 T cell receptor beta chains presented below share a single source sample, sequenced in a study of T cells after yellow fever vaccination. In TCRdb, the 5' RACE reads were re-called with MiXCR into one record per CDR3 protein. There are 120,000 to 150,000 distinct CDR3 sequences in the sample; 7.7% occur only once, and less than 0.85% lies in the top ten. The specimen comprised CD4+ T cells sorted from PBMCs, sampled 5 days after the yellow fever booster vaccination. The receptors originated from a man aged 30-40 years who received the YFV17D yellow fever vaccine.

This clonotype was found many times. This chain links TRBV7-6 with TRBJ2-2; 11 nucleotides agree with TRBD2. The CDR3 contains 18 residues. CDR1 SGHVS and CDR2 FNYEAQ come from the germline V gene. The ends lost 1 base at V and 4 bases at J; junction bases unmatched: 8. The CDR3 DNA sequence: TGTGCCAGCAGCTTAGGCGTTAGCGGGAGGGCAGGCACCGGGGAGCTGTTTTTT. It encodes CASSLGVSGRAGTGELFF.

This clonotype came up a few times. The chain carries TRBV3-1 and TRBJ2-3; D might be TRBD1 (5 bases). Per germline, CDR1 LGHDT and CDR2 YNNKEL (reference sequence). Trimming shortened V by 1 base and J by 1 base, and 21 bases separated the two germline ends. This CDR3 contains 19 residues. The CDR3 sequence: CASSQVGESGYRGTDTQYF. The CDR3 bases are TGTGCCAGCAGCCAAGTAGGGGAATCTGGGTACCGGGGCACAGATACGCAGTATTTT.

Many counts were recorded for this clonotype. This chain links TRBV12-3 or TRBV12-4 with TRBJ2-6; perhaps TRBD1 as D (5 bases). V was shortened by 5 bases and J by 6 bases, with 17 bases between the two germline ends. The length of the CDR3 is 16 residues. CDR3 nucleotides: TGTGCCAGCAGTGCTGACAGAATTCTGGTGGCCAACGTCCTGACTTTC. This translates into CASSADRILVANVLTF.

This clonotype was found many times. The chain employs TRBV7-2 and TRBJ2-2; 12 bases are shared with TRBD2. This CDR3 comprises 14 residues. Trimming cost V 4 bases and J 7 bases; bases outside gene matches: 1. Germline assignment: CDR1 SGHTA and CDR2 FQGNSA. For the CDR3, the DNA is TGTGCCAGCAGCTCTAGCGGGAGGGTCGGGGAGCTGTTTTTT. Translated: CASSSSGRVGELFF.

This clonotype has at least ten counts. J is TRBJ2-1 and V is TRBV20-1; D is possibly TRBD2 (5 bases). The CDR3 runs to 15 residues. V dropped 6 bases and J dropped 6 bases, with 21 bases sitting between them. CDR1 is DFQATT, CDR2 SNEGSKA, per germline (reference sequence). Here the CDR3 DNA reads TGCAGTGCAACCGAGAGTAGGACTTTGCGCAATGAGCAGTTCTTC. Its protein product is CSATESRTLRNEQFF.

This clonotype was counted ten times or more. The rearrangement links TRBV5-5 to TRBJ2-7; 7 bases are shared with TRBD1. In germline, CDR1 is SGHKS, CDR2 YYEKEE (reference sequence). This CDR3 spans 14 amino acids. V shed 0 bases and J 2 bases; nucleotides not matched to a gene: 2. CDR3 protein: CASSLEGTAYEQYF. CDR3 DNA: TGTGCCAGCAGCTTGGAAGGGACAGCCTACGAGCAGTACTTC. The full variable domain, its missing parts supplied by reference TRBV5-5 and TRBJ2-7, is DAGVTQSPTHLIKTRGQQVTLRCSPISGHKSVSWYQQVLGQGPQFIFQYYEKEERGRGNFPDRFSARQFPNYSSELNVNALLLGDSALYLCASSLEGTAYEQYFGPGTRLTVT.

At least ten counts were recorded for this clonotype. The chain employs TRBV6-2 or TRBV6-3 and TRBJ2-5, with 7 bases matching TRBD2. The CDR3 totals 14 residues. Looked up from germline, CDR1 is MNHEY and CDR2 is SVGEGT. J was trimmed by 4 bases and V by 6 bases; bases with no gene match: 8. CDR3 region: CASRRRGRGETQYF. The CDR3 DNA reads TGTGCCAGCAGAAGAAGAGGGAGGGGAGAGACCCAGTACTTC.